This TCR beta chain was obtained from a study of blood T cell repertoires in COVID-19. On the study more broadly: Sources were T cells, B-cell-depleted T cells, or PBMCs; the material itself was cDNA or gDNA.

The CDR3 has 13 residues. The V and J ends lost 4 bases and 8 bases, in that order; junction bases with no gene match: 9. Germline CDR1 is GTSNPN and CDR2 is SVGIG (reference sequence). As processed by the authors: Amplification of reference gene primers provided the estimated nucleated cell counts. Here immunoSEQ multiplex PCR was the method, and the copy in TCRdb shows in-frame clones only, minus some. V and J calls and clone size are copied from that table; D and trimming were computed from the DNA. The table includes about 120,000 clones, roughly 84% detected once. The chain combines TRBV30 with TRBJ1-1, with TRBD1 matching over 8 bases. The origin of this receptor is a woman in her 70s with acute or convalescent COVID-19. The material sequenced was peripheral blood. The DNA for the CDR3 is TGTGCCTGGACTGAGACAGGGGCGCTGGAAGCTTTCTTT. Translation: CAWTETGALEAFF.